This T cell receptor (beta chain) derives from a study of T cells in Graves' hyperthyroidism and ophthalmopathy (dated by TCRdb to the late 2010s). A note on the overall study: Peripheral blood was sampled at the time of initial diagnosis, prior to any treatment. To identify TCR V-J signatures that set the groups apart, the researchers used a discovery cohort of approximately 98 patients, made up of 40 to 45 with Graves' ophthalmopathy and about 60 with stable Graves' hyperthyroidism. An independent validation cohort of under 20 hyperthyroidism patients and approximately 15 patients who later progressed to ophthalmopathy tested prospective prediction of ophthalmopathy. The 100 discovery patients were divided at random into training and test sets in a 7:3 ratio. The study also compared thyroid tissue and blood T-cell repertoires from a handful of Graves' hyperthyroidism patients. Once sampling was done, hyperthyroidism patients were given methimazole at a starting dose of 30 mg daily, whereas ophthalmopathy patients were given high-dose intravenous methylprednisolone. TCR Vbeta CDR3 sequencing of some 140 peripheral blood samples (approximately 44 ophthalmopathy, 75 to 80 hyperthyroidism and roughly 17 progressor patients) is reported in the paper. Results and caveats for the whole study, not just this receptor: In validation, progression to ophthalmopathy was predicted by the model with 65% to 71% sensitivity and 72.22% specificity, a median of about 6 months before onset. Most expanded thyroid clonotypes (frequency above 0.001) were also found in blood, which suggests that blood repertoires may mirror thyroid immune responses. No statistical method was used to fix the sample size in advance, and group allocation was not hidden from the investigators. Ophthalmopathy was separated from stable hyperthyroidism by a 13 V-J signature model, with over 85% sensitivity and approximately 81% specificity obtained in cross-validation and 80%/75% obtained in testing.

The TCR beta CDR3 regions were amplified from RNA transcripts. A first-round RT-PCR of the TCR CDR3 used the HTBI primer set with the Qiagen OneStep RT-PCR kit. Libraries were constructed in a second round of multiplex PCR, after which size selection and purification were performed. Sequencing of the libraries was done on an Illumina HiSeq2000 using paired-end 100 bp reads. The paper's processing steps were these. SOAPnuke was used to process the raw data, removing reads that contained adapters or uncalled bases, had a mean Phred below 15, or lacked an exact match to the constant primer or identifier. COPE v1.2.5 was used to merge high-quality paired reads, and clonotypes were defined as unique nucleotide sequences. Clonotypes were aligned to IMGT TRBV, TRBD and TRBJ reference segments using MiTCR v1.1. The analysis was restricted to V-J combinations with a frequency above 0.0001, which together covered roughly 99% of the repertoires. A TCS score was defined as the ratio of F50 (clonal expansion) to E x V (chaos), with BLOSUM62-based TCRdist applied between CDR3 peptides within each V-J. Welch's t-statistics and random forest reduced 500 to 650 V-J features to roughly 13, which were used in a naive Bayes classifier (R e1071). TCRdb passed the public sequencing reads through fastp at Q25 and MiXCR, retaining productive beta sequences. Duplicate CDR3 protein sequences are folded into a single record with the most common DNA and genes. These V and J calls are TCRdb output, not the study's own analysis. The sample table shows roughly 350,000 distinct CDR3 sequences, and about 14% are seen once. The ten largest clones take up around 19% of the sample.

Ophthalmopathy patients had moderately to severely active disease, Clinical Activity Score of at least 3, NOSPECS grade of at least 4, and duration under 3 months. Exclusion was applied to patients with uncontrolled infections, other autoimmune diseases, pregnancy or lactation. Clinical symptoms, serum thyroxine and TRAb, thyroid ultrasound, and orbital computed tomography formed the basis for the diagnoses. PBMCs were separated from around 9.1 ml of fresh peripheral blood using Ficoll-Paque density gradient centrifugation. Total RNA was extracted with Trizol reagent, and quality was checked on an Agilent 2100 Bioanalyzer. Between the V and J ends, shortened by 6 bases and 4 bases respectively, the junction contains 12 bases. The CDR3 measures 13 amino acids from cysteine to phenylalanine. The read is trimmed to its CDR3 DNA, 39 bases read in frame from base 1. Reading the germline V gene gives CDR1 MDHEN and CDR2 SYDVKM.

This clonotype occurred many times. It lacks a known antigen. No base quality values were provided; no much bigger clone lies one nucleotide off. The V gene is TRBV28 and the J gene is TRBJ1-1, with TRBD1 as a weak D call on 6 bases. The sequence was collected from a woman aged 30 to 39 with Graves' ophthalmopathy. Material: blood. At the DNA level, the sequence is TGTGCCAGCAGGGTAGGGGGGGGCACTGAAGCTTTCTTT. Translated, this is CASRVGGGTEAFF.